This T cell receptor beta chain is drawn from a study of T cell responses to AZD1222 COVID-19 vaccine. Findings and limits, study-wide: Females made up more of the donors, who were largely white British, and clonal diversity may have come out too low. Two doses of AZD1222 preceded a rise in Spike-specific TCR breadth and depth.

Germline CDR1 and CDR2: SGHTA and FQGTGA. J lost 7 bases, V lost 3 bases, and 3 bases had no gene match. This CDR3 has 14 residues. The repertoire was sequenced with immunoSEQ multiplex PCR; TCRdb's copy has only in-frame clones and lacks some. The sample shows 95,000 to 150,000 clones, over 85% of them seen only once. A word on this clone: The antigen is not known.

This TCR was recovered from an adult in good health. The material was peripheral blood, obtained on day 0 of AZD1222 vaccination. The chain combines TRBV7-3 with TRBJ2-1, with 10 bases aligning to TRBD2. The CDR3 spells CASSFNSGRNEQFF. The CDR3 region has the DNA TGTGCCAGCAGCTTTAATAGCGGGAGGAATGAGCAGTTCTTC.